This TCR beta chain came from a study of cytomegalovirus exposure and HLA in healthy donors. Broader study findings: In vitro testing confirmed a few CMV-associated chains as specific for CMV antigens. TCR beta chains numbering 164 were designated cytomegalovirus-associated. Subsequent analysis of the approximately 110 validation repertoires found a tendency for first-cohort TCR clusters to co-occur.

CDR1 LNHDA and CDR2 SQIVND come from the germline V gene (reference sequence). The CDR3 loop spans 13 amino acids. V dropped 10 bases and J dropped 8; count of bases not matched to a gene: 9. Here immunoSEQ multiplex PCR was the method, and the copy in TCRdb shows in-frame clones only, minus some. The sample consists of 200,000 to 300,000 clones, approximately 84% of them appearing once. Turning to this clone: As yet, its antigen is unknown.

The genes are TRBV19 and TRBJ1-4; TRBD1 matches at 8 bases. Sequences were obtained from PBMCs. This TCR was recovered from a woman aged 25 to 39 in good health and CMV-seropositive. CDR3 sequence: CAIADRAGEKLFF. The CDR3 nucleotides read TGTGCCATCGCGGACAGGGCAGGCGAAAAACTGTTTTTT.